The clone carrying this T cell receptor (beta chain) has a handful of counts. Unique molecular identifiers were built into the TCRbeta library. TCRdb fed the PCR reads into MiXCR, producing one record per CDR3 protein. Of 90,000 to 100,000 distinct CDR3 sequences listed, 12% are singletons. Germline assignment: CDR1 SQVTM and CDR2 ANQGSEA. The CDR3 runs to 15 residues. V lost 7 bases to trimming and J lost 7 bases; unmatched junction nucleotides: 16. The data are from a study of T-cell reconstitution after alpha-beta-depleted transplantation in children. This rearrangement joins TRBV29-1 to TRBJ1-2; 9 bases fit TRBD1. Sequencing was performed on PBMCs from the stem cell graft donor, taken from the stem cell graft. The source is a human donor who donated a stem cell graft to a child with inherited bone marrow failure. The CDR3 is CSALGQTGGRSGYTF. In nucleotides, the CDR3 is TGCAGCGCCTTGGGCCAAACAGGGGGCAGATCTGGCTACACCTTC. Using reference TRBV29-1 and TRBJ1-2 for the parts outside the CDR3, the full variable domain is SAVISQKPSRDICQRGTSLTIQCQVDSQVTMMFWYRQQPGQSLTLIATANQGSEATYESGFVIDKFPISRPNLTFSTLTVSNMSPEDSSIYLCSALGQTGGRSGYTFGSGTRLTVV.